A single sample is the source of the 24 T cell receptor beta chains below, sequenced in a study of blood T cell repertoires in COVID-19 (dated by TCRdb to 2020 to 2021). Library creation used the immunoSEQ multiplex PCR assay. TCRdb retrieved this table from immuneACCESS and kept in-frame rearrangements only. Not all clones are present; in checked studies, unresolved V genes account for under half, and no reason is known for the remainder. Recorded for this sample are about 190,000 clones; around 80% of them occurred a single time. The ten biggest clones cover roughly 6.7% of the sample. The sample taken for sequencing was peripheral blood. The receptor source for this set is a man between 60 and 75 years old with acute or convalescent COVID-19.

V usage is TRBV7-9 and J usage is TRBJ1-5; 7 bases line up with TRBD1. The CDR3 is 17 amino acids. Looked up from germline, CDR1 is SEHNR and CDR2 is FQNEAQ (reference sequence). Germline trimming cut 3 bases from V and 2 bases from J; bases unmatched to any gene: 10. The CDR3 DNA follows: TGTGCCAGCAGCTTGGGGTTGCAGGGGGTGGGCAATCAGCCCCAGCATTTT. Protein: CASSLGLQGVGNQPQHF.

The chain has TRBV5-1 and TRBJ2-1, with 7 bases fitting TRBD2. This CDR3 is 16 amino acids long. V lost 3 bases and J lost 3; bases outside the gene matches: 9. The germline V gene encodes CDR1 SGHRS and CDR2 YFSETQ. The CDR3 spells CASSWESGGGYNEQFF. CDR3 sequence (DNA): TGCGCCAGCAGCTGGGAATCGGGGGGAGGCTACAATGAGCAGTTCTTC.

This clone was observed a few times. Other nucleotide sequences from this sample produce the same CDR3. The V gene is TRBV5-1, the J gene TRBJ1-6; D might be TRBD1 (6 bases). This CDR3 spans 14 amino acids. The V end was cut by 0 bases, the J end by 5 bases, with 6 bases between. Germline V lookup: CDR1 SGHRS, CDR2 YFSETQ. This CDR3 reads CASSLGQDNSPLHF. The CDR3 bases are TGCGCCAGCAGCTTGGGACAGGATAATTCACCCCTCCACTTT.

The chain joins TRBV7-2 to TRBJ2-5; 10 nucleotides align to TRBD1. The CDR3 spans 16 residues. J gave up 5 bases and V 5 bases, and 11 bases lay outside the gene matches. In germline, CDR1 is SGHTA, CDR2 FQGNSA. For the CDR3, the DNA is TGTGCCAGCAGCAAACTGACAGGGGGCGCTTGGGAGACCCAGTACTTC. Amino acids: CASSKLTGGAWETQYF.

Comments on this clone: The identical CDR3 is also encoded by other nucleotide sequences in the sample. The chain links TRBV7-3 to TRBJ2-5; possible D gene TRBD2, 7 bases. Germline V gene data show CDR1 as SGHTA and CDR2 as FQGTGA. The V end was cut by 1 base, the J end by 2 bases, with 23 bases between. This CDR3 has 19 amino acids. As DNA, the CDR3 is TGTGCCAGCAGCTTAATTCCTAGCGTCAAGGGGGGGGGTCAAGAGACCCAGTACTTC. Translated: CASSLIPSVKGGGQETQYF.

This clone was detected only once. This chain connects TRBV25-1 to TRBJ1-2, with a tentative D call TRBD1 (5 bases). This CDR3 comprises 15 residues. Trimming shortened V by 3 bases and J by 4 bases, and 15 bases separated the two germline ends. CDR1 is MGHDK, CDR2 SYGVNS, per germline. The CDR3 region is CASSEQGAYGYGYTF. CDR3 sequence (DNA): TGTGCCAGCAGTGAGCAAGGGGCTTATGGCTATGGCTACACCTTC.

Many counts were recorded for this clone. At the DNA level, this CDR3 is encoded by other sequences in the same sample as well. This sequence joins TRBV5-1 and TRBJ2-3, with D possibly TRBD1 on 5 matching bases. The CDR3 sequence is 14 residues long. Deletions cut 5 bases from V and 1 base from J, with 11 bases between. Germline-derived CDR1 and CDR2 are SGHRS and YFSETQ. CDR3 amino acids: CASSGVGGTDTQYF. For the CDR3, the DNA is TGCGCCAGCAGTGGCGTAGGGGGCACAGATACGCAGTATTTT.

This chain uses TRBV7-6 with TRBJ2-1, with D hard to call. Germline-derived CDR1 and CDR2 are SGHVS and FNYEAQ. V gave up 1 base and J gave up 4 bases, with 14 bases separating them. There are 16 residues in the CDR3. For the CDR3, the DNA is TGTGCCAGCAGCTTAGTCCGTAGTGCGGAGTACAATGAGCAGTTCTTC. Protein product: CASSLVRSAEYNEQFF. Supplemented by reference TRBV7-6 and TRBJ2-1, the full variable domain reads GAGVSQSPRYKVTKRGQDVALRCDPISGHVSLYWYRQALGQGPEFLTYFNYEAQQDKSGLPNDRFSAERPEGSISTLTIQRTEQRDSAMYRCASSLVRSAEYNEQFFGPGTRLTVL.

The chain has TRBV2 and TRBJ1-1, with 7 nucleotides matching TRBD1. The CDR3 totals 14 residues. Trimming removed 6 bases from V and 3 bases from J; junction bases left unmatched: 7. The germline V gene has CDR1 SNHLY and CDR2 FYNNEI. The CDR3 region has the DNA TGTGCCAGCAGCTACGACAGGGAGGACACTGAAGCTTTCTTT. Translated, it gives CASSYDREDTEAFF. The full variable domain, rest sourced from reference TRBV2 and TRBJ1-1, is EPEVTQTPSHQVTQMGQEVILRCVPISNHLYFYWYRQILGQKVEFLVSFYNNEISEKSEIFDDQFSVERPDGSNFTLKIRSTKLEDSAMYFCASSYDREDTEAFFGQGTRLTVV.

On this clone itself: The junction does not match germline at one end; this may be a read error. This rearrangement joins TRBV2 to TRBJ1-6, with a weak D call TRBD1 (5 bases). Germline CDR1 SNHLY, CDR2 FYNNEI. This CDR3 comprises 15 residues. The CDR3 DNA follows: TGTGCCAGTGGCGAAGACAGATCCTTTAATTCACCCCTCCACTTT. Protein sequence: CASGEDRSFNSPLHF.

The table lists this clone with a count of one. The rearrangement joins TRBV2 to TRBJ2-7, with D possibly being TRBD2 (5 bases). The germline V and J ends were trimmed by 8 bases and 5 bases, with 13 bases remaining between them. CDR1 is SNHLY and CDR2 is FYNNEI in the germline V gene. This CDR3 region has 12 residues. In nucleotides, the CDR3 is TGTGCCAGCTCCAAAACTAGTGACGAGCAGTACTTC. Protein product: CASSKTSDEQYF.

V is TRBV7-2 and J is TRBJ2-7; the D gene is possibly TRBD2 (5 bases). The CDR3 extends over 13 amino acids. V was pared by 5 bases and J by 1 base, with 9 bases between. Germline V gene lookup returns CDR1 SGHTA and CDR2 FQGNSA. CDR3 coding DNA: TGTGCCAGCAGCCTGGGGAGATCCTACGAGCAGTACTTC. This sequence encodes CASSLGRSYEQYF.

The chain has TRBV11-3 and TRBJ2-1; maybe TRBD2 (6 bases). Looked up from germline, CDR1 is SGHNT and CDR2 is YENEEA. V gave up 1 base and J gave up 1 base, with 8 bases separating them. The CDR3 sequence is 15 residues long. The CDR3 nucleotides are TGTGCCAGCAGCTTAGTGGGAGGATCCTACAATGAGCAGTTCTTC. This codes for CASSLVGGSYNEQFF. Variable domain in full (rest from reference TRBV11-3 and TRBJ2-1): EAGVVQSPRYKIIEKKQPVAFWCNPISGHNTLYWYLQNLGQGPELLIRYENEEAVDDSQLPKDRFSAERLKGVDSTLKIQPAELGDSAVYLCASSLVGGSYNEQFFGPGTRLTVL.

This clone was seen once. CDR3 amino acids: CASGLADRGLMNEKLFF. The CDR3 DNA is TGTGCTAGTGGTTTGGCGGACAGGGGGCTTATGAATGAAAAACTGTTTTTT. The chain joins TRBV12-5 to TRBJ1-4, with TRBD1 identical over 11 bases. This CDR3 is built from 17 residues. V trimming: 1 base; J trimming: 5 bases; junction bases outside the gene matches: 6. CDR1 is LGHNT and CDR2 is FRNRAP in the germline V gene.

A remark on this clone: Other nucleotide sequences from this sample produce the same CDR3. The rearrangement uses TRBV12-3 or TRBV12-4 and TRBJ1-2, with a tentative D call TRBD1 (5 bases). There are 12 residues in the CDR3. The V end lost 3 bases, the J end lost 8 bases, and 10 bases lay between the germline ends. The CDR3 is CASSLGQGGYTF. The CDR3 nucleotides are TGTGCCAGCAGTTTGGGCCAGGGAGGCTACACCTTC.

The chain combines TRBV9 with TRBJ2-7, with 12 bases that match TRBD1. With 3 bases clipped from V and 7 bases from J, the junction kept 8 bases outside the gene matches. The length of the CDR3 is 15 residues. CDR1 SGDLS and CDR2 YYNGEE come from the germline V gene. CDR3 region: CASSAWDRGRREQYF. The CDR3 nucleotides read TGTGCCAGCAGCGCCTGGGACAGGGGGCGACGGGAGCAGTACTTC.

V gene TRBV12-3 or TRBV12-4 combines with J gene TRBJ1-1; no firm D call. V shed 6 bases and J shed 5 bases, with 7 bases lying between them. The CDR3 contains 11 residues. The chain's CDR3 is CASSLKTEAFF. As DNA, the CDR3 is TGTGCCAGCAGCCTAAAGACTGAAGCTTTCTTT.

This clone was seen ten or more times. V usage is TRBV25-1 and J usage is TRBJ1-2; TRBD1 matches 8 bases. Unmatched junction bases numbered 4, after V lost 5 bases and J lost 8 bases. Germline CDR1 reads MGHDK; CDR2 reads SYGVNS. The CDR3 has 12 residues. The CDR3 DNA reads as TGTGCCAGCAGTCAGGGGGCGCGAGGCTACACCTTC. Its protein is CASSQGARGYTF.

The rearrangement links TRBV5-6 to TRBJ2-1; 7 nucleotides agree with TRBD2. V was pared by 0 bases and J by 0 bases, with 6 bases of the junction left unmatched. CDR1 and CDR2 (germline): SGHDT, YYEEEE. This CDR3 region has 17 residues. For the CDR3, the DNA is TGTGCCAGCAGCTTGGGGCTAGCGGTCTACTCCTACAATGAGCAGTTCTTC. Translation gives CASSLGLAVYSYNEQFF.

The V and J genes are TRBV12-3 or TRBV12-4 and TRBJ1-1; tentative D call: TRBD1 (5 bases). The CDR3 totals 12 residues. Trimming removed 8 bases at V and 0 bases at J, with 7 bases between. The CDR3 spells CASGGMNTEAFF. Written as DNA, the CDR3 is TGTGCCAGCGGGGGGATGAACACTGAAGCTTTCTTT.

Note on this clone: One end of the junction varies from germline; a read error may be responsible. The rearrangement uses TRBV6-1 and TRBJ1-1; no firm D call. This CDR3 has 15 residues. Germline lookup yields CDR1 MNHNS and CDR2 SASEGT. For the CDR3, the DNA is TGTGCCAGCAGTGAAGGGGTCTGGGAGAACGCTGAAGCTTTCTTT. Translating gives CASSEGVWENAEAFF.

There are a few counts of this clone. The rearrangement uses TRBV16 and TRBJ1-4, with a tentative D call TRBD1 (6 bases). V was clipped by 3 bases and J by 8 bases, with 13 bases between them. The V gene's germline CDR1 is KGHSY and CDR2 FQNENV. The CDR3 length is 14 residues. The CDR3 DNA follows: TGTGCCAGCAGCCAGGCCAGGGGAAGAGAAAAACTGTTTTTT. Translated, it gives CASSQARGREKLFF.

The chain couples TRBV9 to TRBJ1-2; D might be TRBD1 (5 bases). CDR3 length: 14 residues. Trimming took off 4 bases at V and 8 bases at J, with 18 bases between the two ends. From germline, CDR1 is SGDLS and CDR2 YYNGEE. DNA for the CDR3: TGTGCCAGCAGCTCACCCCTGGGGGGGGAAGGCTACACCTTC. Its translation: CASSSPLGGEGYTF.

About this clone itself: Other DNA variants within this sample encode the same CDR3. CDR3 amino acids: CASSLSGGGPGANVLTF. CDR3 nucleotides: TGTGCCAGCAGCTTATCGGGGGGAGGGCCTGGGGCCAACGTCCTGACTTTC. The chain joins TRBV5-5 to TRBJ2-6, with 7 nucleotides matching TRBD2. The V segment lost 2 bases and the J segment 2 bases; nucleotides outside the gene matches: 7. CDR3 length equals 17 residues. Germline-derived CDR1 and CDR2 are SGHKS and YYEKEE (reference sequence).